The clone carrying this T cell receptor (beta chain) was detected a few times. The antigen is undetermined. TCRdb recomputed calls from the 5' RACE reads with MiXCR, one row per CDR3 protein. Of 390,000 or so distinct CDR3 sequences listed, approximately 20% were seen once; the top ten hold about 17%. The data belong to a study of CD8 T cells in ankylosing spondylitis. General study results and limits: Roughly 8 highly homologous variants formed a TCR beta motif that appeared characteristic of ankylosing spondylitis blood.

This clonotype was obtained from a male donor with ankylosing spondylitis. The specimen was blood, either unsorted or a sorted T cell fraction (not recorded which).

CDR3 residues: CASSSQGFYTGELFF. The CDR3 DNA follows: TGCGCCAGCAGCTCACAGGGCTTTTACACCGGGGAGCTGTTTTTT. The gene calls are TRBV5-1 and TRBJ2-2; maybe TRBD1 (6 bases). The CDR3 totals 15 residues. Germline V CDR1 and CDR2: SGHRS, YFSETQ. The ends were cut back, 3 bases at V and 3 bases at J, with 12 bases in the middle.